These 25 T cell receptor beta chains were all obtained from the same sample, sequenced in a study of spatial heterogeneity in lung cancer. Time point of the sample: sample taken at primary tumor resection. The authors sequenced whole RNA from tumor, nontumor lung or frozen PBMC without sorting. TCRdb processed the 5' RACE reads anew with MiXCR; each CDR3 protein has one entry. The sample lists 9,500 to 15,000 distinct CDR3 sequences; approximately 6.2% were seen once. Source: normal lung tissue next to the tumor, taken at surgery. Every receptor here comes from a male donor with early-stage non-small cell lung cancer.

On this clonotype itself: Germline is not matched at one junction end, which may reflect a read error. The chain combines TRBV28 with TRBJ1-1; no clear D. Per germline, CDR1 MDHEN and CDR2 SYDVKM. CDR3 length: 11 amino acids. The DNA of the CDR3 is TGTGTCATACAAAAGGGTACTGAGGCTTTCTTT. This gives the protein CVIQKGTEAFF.

The table lists this clonotype with many counts. This sequence joins TRBV24-1 and TRBJ2-2; D remains unclear. Germline V lookup: CDR1 KGHDR, CDR2 SFDVKD. This CDR3 region has 18 residues. V lost 1 base to trimming and J lost 3 bases, with 17 bases between them. The CDR3 DNA sequence: TGTGCCACCAGTGATTTTCGGACGGCTCAAACTGACACCGGGGAGCTGTTTTTT. Translation gives CATSDFRTAQTDTGELFF.

This clonotype was picked up many times. This chain connects TRBV12-3 or TRBV12-4 to TRBJ2-1; a possible D gene is TRBD2 (6 bases). The length of the CDR3 is 12 residues. V lost 3 bases and J 9 bases, leaving 9 bases between the germline ends. CDR3 coding DNA: TGTGCCAGCAGTTTCGGCGGGACTGAGCAGTTCTTC. This sequence encodes CASSFGGTEQFF.

This clonotype was seen a few times. The V gene is TRBV7-8, the J gene TRBJ2-7; D is possibly TRBD2 (6 bases). The CDR3 totals 15 residues. Trimming removed 5 bases from V and 0 bases from J, with 14 bases in between. Germline CDR1 and CDR2: SGHVS and FQNEAQ. CDR3 loop: CASSVGTPDSYEQYF. The CDR3 bases are TGTGCCAGCAGCGTCGGGACTCCTGACTCCTACGAGCAGTACTTC.

This clonotype was counted between two and nine times. The chain employs TRBV6-5 and TRBJ2-1; no reliable D call. CDR1 MNHEY and CDR2 SVGAGI come from the germline V gene. The CDR3 is made up of 13 amino acids. Between the trimmed V and J ends, which lost 2 bases and 4 bases, there was a span of 6 bases. This CDR3 reads CASSYRQYNEQFF. The CDR3, as DNA: TGTGCCAGCAGTTACAGGCAGTACAATGAGCAGTTCTTC.

This clonotype was counted ten times or more. This chain connects TRBV6-6 to TRBJ2-2; D tentatively reads TRBD1 or TRBD2 (5 bases each). The V end was cut by 2 bases, the J end by 2 bases, with 9 bases between. This CDR3 region has 15 residues. Germline lookup yields CDR1 MNHNY and CDR2 SVGAGI (reference sequence). The CDR3 sequence: CASSYRDPNTGELFF. The DNA of the CDR3 is TGTGCCAGCAGTTACAGGGACCCCAACACCGGGGAGCTGTTTTTT.

This clonotype was counted ten times or more. The junction differs from germline at one of its ends, possibly a read error. CDR3 sequence reads: CASSLYISGGPKEKLFF. CDR3 sequence (DNA): TGTGCCAGCAGCTTATACATCTCCGGGGGGCCTAAGGAAAAACTGTTTTTT. This chain connects TRBV7-9 to TRBJ1-4, with D maybe TRBD1 (6 bases). Germline CDR1 and CDR2: SEHNR and FQNEAQ (reference sequence). This CDR3 spans 17 amino acids.

This clonotype was found many times. The rearrangement uses TRBV27 and TRBJ1-6; unclear D gene. CDR3 length: 15 residues. From germline, CDR1 is MNHEY and CDR2 SMNVEV (reference sequence). V lost 6 bases and J lost 3, with 12 bases in between. The CDR3 reads CASRTRAIYNSPLHF. DNA of the CDR3: TGTGCCAGCAGAACGCGGGCTATCTATAATTCACCCCTCCACTTT.

This clonotype was seen only a few times. V usage is TRBV20-1 and J usage is TRBJ2-1; TRBD2 aligns across 13 bases. V gave up 3 bases and J gave up 9 bases; unmatched junction bases: 11. Germline V gene sequence: CDR1 DFQATT, CDR2 SNEGSKA (reference sequence). This CDR3 has 16 residues. The DNA of the CDR3 is TGCAGTGCTAGGGTCCCAACTAGCGGGAGGGCCGGTGAGCAGTTCTTC. It specifies CSARVPTSGRAGEQFF.

The table lists this clonotype with a few counts. The V gene is TRBV2, the J gene TRBJ2-7, with TRBD2 identical over 13 bases. In germline, CDR1 is SNHLY, CDR2 FYNNEI. Trimming removed 8 bases from V and 0 bases from J; junction bases left unmatched: 1. The CDR3 sequence is 14 residues long. CDR3 sequence reads: CASGTSGASYEQYF. The CDR3 nucleotides read TGTGCCAGCGGGACTAGCGGGGCCTCCTACGAGCAGTACTTC.

The chain links TRBV20-1 to TRBJ1-4; possibly TRBD1 for D (6 bases). Germline V lookup: CDR1 DFQATT, CDR2 SNEGSKA (reference sequence). This CDR3 comprises 16 residues. The V end was cut by 6 bases, the J end by 5 bases, with 22 bases between. The CDR3 sequence: CSAFRWTALENEKLFF. The CDR3 DNA is TGCAGTGCCTTTCGATGGACAGCCTTGGAAAATGAAAAACTGTTTTTT.

This clonotype was observed many times. The genes are TRBV30 and TRBJ2-3; D might be TRBD2 (6 bases). The CDR3 runs 13 residues. CDR1 is GTSNPN and CDR2 is SVGIG in the germline V gene (reference sequence). V dropped 1 base and J dropped 2 bases, with 7 bases sitting between them. CDR3 nucleotides: TGTGCCTGGAGTGGGGGGGTCACAGATACGCAGTATTTT. Its protein is CAWSGGVTDTQYF.

There are many counts of this clonotype. The CDR3 region is CSATNRGLGTEAFF. In DNA form, the CDR3 reads TGCAGTGCTACAAACAGGGGGCTGGGCACTGAAGCTTTCTTT. The chain uses TRBV20-1 and TRBJ1-1, with 9 positions matching TRBD1. This CDR3 contains 14 residues. Per the germline V gene, CDR1 is DFQATT and CDR2 is SNEGSKA (reference sequence). The ends lost 4 bases at V and 4 bases at J; junction bases unmatched: 7.

This clonotype was recorded many times. The gene calls are TRBV20-1 and TRBJ1-1; D uncertain. From germline, CDR1 is DFQATT and CDR2 SNEGSKA (reference sequence). V was cut by 1 base and J by 5 bases, with 14 bases left in between. The CDR3 covers 14 residues. As DNA, the CDR3 is TGCAGTGCTAGAGGACTGGGAAAAGGTACTGAAGCTTTCTTT. It yields the protein CSARGLGKGTEAFF.

At least ten counts were recorded for this clonotype. Written as DNA, the CDR3 is TGCAGTGCTAGTTGGCTAGCGGACAATGAGCAGTTCTTC. Translated: CSASWLADNEQFF. The rearrangement joins TRBV20-1 to TRBJ2-1; 7 bases agree with TRBD2. This CDR3 has 13 amino acids. Germline values: CDR1 DFQATT, CDR2 SNEGSKA (reference sequence). The J segment lost 5 bases and the V segment lost 3 bases, leaving 4 bases of the junction unmatched.

This clonotype was seen ten or more times. The chain has TRBV25-1 and TRBJ2-5; no firm D call. V lost 3 bases and J 5 bases, leaving 13 bases between the germline ends. The germline gives CDR1 MGHDK, CDR2 SYGVNS. The CDR3 spans 14 residues. CDR3: CASSEPKKPETQYF. The CDR3 DNA follows: TGTGCCAGCAGTGAGCCGAAGAAGCCCGAGACCCAGTACTTC.

This clonotype has a count of ten or more. This sequence joins TRBV20-1 and TRBJ1-5; D is unresolved. The CDR3 runs to 13 residues. Trimming removed 2 bases from V and 7 bases from J, with 12 bases in between. CDR1 is DFQATT and CDR2 is SNEGSKA in the germline V gene (reference sequence). CDR3 amino acids: CSARPPSGQPQHF. The CDR3 DNA reads TGCAGTGCTAGACCCCCCTCCGGGCAGCCCCAGCATTTT.

This clonotype has a count of ten or more. The CDR3 loop is CASSKLQGRSYNEQFF. CDR3 nucleotide sequence: TGTGCCAGCAGTAAGTTACAGGGTCGTTCCTACAATGAGCAGTTCTTC. V usage is TRBV6-5 and J usage is TRBJ2-1; tentative D call: TRBD1 (6 bases). CDR3 size: 16 residues. Germline assignment: CDR1 MNHEY and CDR2 SVGAGI. V dropped 5 bases and J dropped 1 base, with 15 bases sitting between them.

V is TRBV7-9 and J is TRBJ2-4; 10 bases align to TRBD2. The germline gives CDR1 SEHNR, CDR2 FQNEAQ (reference sequence). This CDR3 spans 15 amino acids. V shed 1 base and J 5 bases; nucleotides not matched to a gene: 2. CDR3 coding DNA: TGTGCCAGCAGCTTAGGGCTAGCGGGAGAAAACATTCAGTACTTC. Amino acid sequence: CASSLGLAGENIQYF.

The sample holds many counts of this clonotype. The rearrangement joins TRBV30 to TRBJ2-2; a weak D match, TRBD2 (5 bases). The V gene lost 5 bases and the J gene lost 5 bases, with 9 bases spanning the gap. Germline values: CDR1 GTSNPN, CDR2 SVGIG (reference sequence). This CDR3 region has 12 residues. This CDR3 is CAWAPGTGELFF. In DNA form, the CDR3 reads TGTGCCTGGGCCCCGGGGACCGGGGAGCTGTTTTTT.

This clonotype was observed a handful of times. This chain links TRBV20-1 with TRBJ2-1, with 11 bases that match TRBD2. Germline V gene data show CDR1 as DFQATT and CDR2 as SNEGSKA (reference sequence). CDR3 length equals 15 residues. The V gene end was trimmed by 5 bases and the J gene end by 5 bases; junction bases not matched to a gene: 8. The CDR3 nucleotides are TGCAGTGCTCAAGAACTAGCGGGAGTCAACAATGAGCAGTTCTTC. It yields the protein CSAQELAGVNNEQFF.

This clonotype was seen at least ten times. Written as DNA, the CDR3 is TGCAGTGCTAGCCGGGGGGCCTACGGCTACACCTTC. It is translated as CSASRGAYGYTF. The V gene is TRBV20-1, the J gene TRBJ1-2, with a possible D match to TRBD1 (6 bases). The ends were cut back, 3 bases at V and 8 bases at J, with 13 bases in the middle. Germline assignment: CDR1 DFQATT and CDR2 SNEGSKA (reference sequence). The length of the CDR3 is 12 residues.

The chain employs TRBV7-2 and TRBJ2-3; 9 nucleotides align to TRBD1. With 5 bases clipped from V and 5 bases from J, the junction kept 8 bases outside the gene matches. This CDR3 has 15 residues. CDR1 is SGHTA and CDR2 is FQGNSA in the germline V gene. Here the CDR3 DNA reads TGTGCCAGCAGCCAATTCACAGGGGGCTTAGATACGCAGTATTTT. It codes for CASSQFTGGLDTQYF.

This chain links TRBV6-6 with TRBJ1-4; TRBD1 agrees at 7 bases. In germline, CDR1 is MNHNY, CDR2 SVGAGI (reference sequence). This CDR3 spans 13 amino acids. The CDR3 DNA reads as TGTGCGACGGCCGGGACAGAAAATGAAAAACTGTTTTTT. It encodes CATAGTENEKLFF.

The V call is TRBV6-5, the J call TRBJ2-3; 10 bases match TRBD2. In germline, CDR1 is MNHEY, CDR2 SVGAGI. V was clipped by 0 bases and J by 4 bases; unmatched bases: 7. The CDR3 is made up of 17 amino acids. CDR3 DNA: TGTGCCAGCAGTTACTCCCCTCTAGCGGGAGAGGCAGATACGCAGTATTTT. This gives the protein CASSYSPLAGEADTQYF.